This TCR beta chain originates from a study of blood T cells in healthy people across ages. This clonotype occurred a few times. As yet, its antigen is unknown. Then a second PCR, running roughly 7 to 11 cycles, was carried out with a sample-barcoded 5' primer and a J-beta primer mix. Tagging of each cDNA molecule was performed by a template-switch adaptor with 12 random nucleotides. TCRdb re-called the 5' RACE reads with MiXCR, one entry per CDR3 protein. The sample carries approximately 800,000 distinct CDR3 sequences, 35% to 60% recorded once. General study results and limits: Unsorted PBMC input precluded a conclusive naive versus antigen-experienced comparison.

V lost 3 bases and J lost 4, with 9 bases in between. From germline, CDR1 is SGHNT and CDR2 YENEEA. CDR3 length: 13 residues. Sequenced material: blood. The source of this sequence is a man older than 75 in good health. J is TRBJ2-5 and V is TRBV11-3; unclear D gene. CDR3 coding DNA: TGTGCCAGCAGCTTTCATATAAGAGAGACCCAGTACTTC. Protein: CASSFHIRETQYF.